This is a list of T cell receptor beta chains from one sample in a study of metastatic and nonmetastatic thyroid tumors. From the PCR reads, TCRdb re-called clones with MiXCR. The table shows around 25,000 clones, with 20% occurring only once. Sequenced: adjacent normal tissue. The receptors shown here come from a female donor with papillary thyroid cancer or a benign thyroid nodule (not recorded which). Some clones in this sample may be carry-over from other donors' samples. CDR3s include the opening cysteine and the closing phenylalanine or tryptophan. A D gene is named only where the DNA matches it firmly. Rows may omit the clone size; those that give it use once, few, many or a size class.

CDR3 length: 13
V gene: TRBV27
D gene: TRBD1
clone size: medium-sized
J gene: TRBJ1-1
CDR3 protein: CASRGTGGTEAFF
CDR3 DNA: TGTGCCAGCAGGGGGACAGGGGGCACTGAAGCTTTCTTT

CDR3 length: 13
V gene: TRBV18
D gene: .
clone size: many
J gene: TRBJ1-1
CDR3 protein: CASSEDRWGEAFF
CDR3 DNA: TGTGCCAGCTCAGAAGACAGATGGGGAGAAGCTTTCTTT

CDR3 length: 12
V gene: TRBV9
D gene: .
clone size: many
J gene: TRBJ1-5
CDR3 protein: CASSEGVGPQHF
CDR3 DNA: TGTGCCAGCAGCGAGGGGGTGGGGCCCCAGCATTTT

CDR3 length: 12
V gene: TRBV19
D gene: .
clone size: few
J gene: TRBJ2-6
CDR3 protein: CASRGGANVLTF
CDR3 DNA: TGTGCCAGTAGAGGTGGGGCCAACGTCCTGACTTTC

CDR3 length: 13
V gene: TRBV27
D gene: .
clone size: many
J gene: TRBJ1-1
CDR3 protein: CASSFTTNTEAFF
CDR3 DNA: TGTGCCAGCAGTTTTACAACGAACACTGAAGCTTTCTTT

CDR3 length: 14
V gene: TRBV7-3
D gene: .
clone size: many
J gene: TRBJ1-1
CDR3 protein: CASSLLGITTEAFF
CDR3 DNA: TGTGCCAGCAGCTTACTCGGTATAACCACTGAAGCTTTCTTT

CDR3 length: 19
V gene: TRBV7-8
D gene: TRBD2
clone size: many
J gene: TRBJ2-1
CDR3 protein: CASSYNPPVGLAGEHEQFF
CDR3 DNA: TGTGCCAGCAGCTACAATCCCCCCGTGGGACTAGCGGGAGAGCATGAGCAGTTCTTC

CDR3 length: 15
V gene: TRBV11-1
D gene: .
clone size: many
J gene: TRBJ1-6
CDR3 protein: CASSLDPGNNSPLHF
CDR3 DNA: TGTGCCAGCAGCTTAGATCCGGGGAATAATTCACCCCTCCACTTT

CDR3 length: 14
V gene: TRBV6-5
D gene: TRBD1
clone size: medium-sized
J gene: TRBJ1-4
CDR3 protein: CASSYSGTGEKLFF
CDR3 DNA: TGTGCCAGCAGTTACTCGGGGACAGGTGAAAAACTGTTTTTT

CDR3 length: 12
V gene: TRBV5-5
D gene: .
clone size: many
J gene: TRBJ2-1
CDR3 protein: CASSLGVNEQFF
CDR3 DNA: TGTGCCAGCAGCCTGGGGGTAAATGAGCAGTTCTTC

CDR3 length: 15
V gene: TRBV6-1
D gene: TRBD1
clone size: medium-sized
J gene: TRBJ1-3
CDR3 protein: CASSSGTGTGNTIYF
CDR3 DNA: TGTGCCAGCAGTTCCGGGACAGGGACTGGAAACACCATATATTTT

CDR3 length: 14
V gene: TRBV2
D gene: .
clone size: medium-sized
J gene: TRBJ2-7
CDR3 protein: CASRLGLSSYEQYF
CDR3 DNA: TGTGCCAGCAGGTTGGGACTTTCTTCCTACGAGCAGTACTTC

CDR3 length: 15
V gene: TRBV7-2
D gene: .
clone size: .
J gene: TRBJ2-5
CDR3 protein: CASSPGRVGGQTKYF
CDR3 DNA: TGTGCCAGCAGCCCAGGACGCGTTGGTGGGCAGACCAAGTACTTC

CDR3 length: 13
V gene: TRBV6-1
D gene: .
clone size: .
J gene: TRBJ2-1
CDR3 protein: CAISGPIYNEQFF
CDR3 DNA: TGTGCCATCAGTGGACCTATCTACAATGAGCAGTTCTTC

CDR3 length: 16
V gene: TRBV11-1
D gene: .
clone size: .
J gene: TRBJ2-6
CDR3 protein: CASSLVVGLGSNVLAF
CDR3 DNA: .

CDR3 length: 15
V gene: TRBV27
D gene: .
clone size: medium-sized
J gene: TRBJ1-1
CDR3 protein: CASSLAGAMNTEAFF
CDR3 DNA: TGTGCCAGCAGTTTGGCAGGAGCCATGAACACTGAAGCTTTCTTT

CDR3 length: 13
V gene: TRBV10-3
D gene: .
clone size: few
J gene: TRBJ1-2
CDR3 protein: CAISGSPGYGYTF
CDR3 DNA: TGTGCCATCAGTGGGTCGCCCGGCTATGGCTACACCTTC

CDR3 length: 12
V gene: TRBV28
D gene: .
clone size: few
J gene: TRBJ1-2
CDR3 protein: CASNPFVYCYTF
CDR3 DNA: TGTGCCAGCAATCCTTTCGTCTATTGCTACACCTTC

CDR3 length: 14
V gene: TRBV5-1
D gene: .
clone size: many
J gene: TRBJ2-7
CDR3 protein: CASSLSQGGYEQYF
CDR3 DNA: TGCGCCAGCAGCTTGAGCCAGGGGGGGTACGAGCAGTACTTC

CDR3 length: 14
V gene: TRBV20-1
D gene: TRBD2
clone size: .
J gene: TRBJ2-7
CDR3 protein: CSAREASGAYEQYF
CDR3 DNA: TGCAGTGCTAGAGAGGCTAGCGGGGCTTACGAGCAGTACTTC

CDR3 length: 12
V gene: TRBV10-3
D gene: .
clone size: many
J gene: TRBJ1-1
CDR3 protein: CAISDRNTEAFF
CDR3 DNA: TGTGCCATCAGTGACAGGAACACTGAAGCTTTCTTT

CDR3 length: 13
V gene: TRBV27
D gene: .
clone size: few
J gene: TRBJ1-1
CDR3 protein: CASSGGGGVMAFF
CDR3 DNA: TGTGCCAGCAGTGGGGGTGGGGGCGTCATGGCTTTCTTT

CDR3 length: 12
V gene: TRBV12-3/TRBV12-4
D gene: .
clone size: .
J gene: TRBJ2-7
CDR3 protein: CASSLFIPEQYF
CDR3 DNA: TGTGCCAGCAGTTTATTTATCCCCGAGCAGTACTTC

CDR3 length: 15
V gene: TRBV6-2/TRBV6-3
D gene: TRBD2
clone size: many
J gene: TRBJ2-5
CDR3 protein: CASSYAGLDKETQYF
CDR3 DNA: TGTGCCAGCAGTTACGCGGGACTAGACAAAGAGACCCAGTACTTC

CDR3 length: 17
V gene: TRBV30
D gene: TRBD1
clone size: .
J gene: TRBJ1-4
CDR3 protein: CAWRRRGTGPFNEKLFF
CDR3 DNA: TGTGCCTGGAGGAGGCGGGGGACAGGGCCTTTTAATGAAAAACTGTTTTTT

CDR3 length: 18
V gene: TRBV9
D gene: TRBD2
clone size: many
J gene: TRBJ2-1
CDR3 protein: CASSVSLQVGSGANEQFF
CDR3 DNA: TGTGCCAGCAGCGTGAGCCTCCAGGTGGGTAGCGGGGCTAATGAGCAGTTCTTC

CDR3 length: 16
V gene: TRBV12-3/TRBV12-4
D gene: TRBD2
clone size: medium-sized
J gene: TRBJ2-7
CDR3 protein: CASSPLTAGAPVEQYF
CDR3 DNA: TGTGCCAGCAGTCCCCTGACAGCGGGAGCCCCGGTGGAGCAGTACTTC

CDR3 length: 16
V gene: TRBV11-2
D gene: .
clone size: many
J gene: TRBJ2-6
CDR3 protein: CASSLTGVSGANVLTF
CDR3 DNA: TGTGCCAGCAGCTTGACAGGTGTCTCTGGGGCCAACGTCCTGACTTTC

CDR3 length: 16
V gene: TRBV15
D gene: .
clone size: few
J gene: TRBJ1-1
CDR3 protein: CATSPTTTGLNTEAFF
CDR3 DNA: TGTGCCACCAGCCCTACCACGACAGGTTTGAATACTGAAGCTTTCTTT

CDR3 length: 16
V gene: TRBV20-1
D gene: TRBD2
clone size: .
J gene: TRBJ2-7
CDR3 protein: CSARGPSGRVSYEQYF
CDR3 DNA: TGCAGTGCTAGAGGCCCTAGCGGGAGAGTTTCCTACGAGCAGTACTTC

CDR3 length: 14
V gene: TRBV29-1
D gene: TRBD1
clone size: many
J gene: TRBJ1-2
CDR3 protein: CSVEEGDRGYGYTF
CDR3 DNA: TGCAGCGTTGAAGAGGGGGACAGGGGCTATGGCTACACCTTC

CDR3 length: 13
V gene: TRBV5-5
D gene: .
clone size: .
J gene: TRBJ1-5
CDR3 protein: CASSFIRGQPQQF
CDR3 DNA: TGTGCCAGCAGCTTTATCCGGGGGCAGCCCCAGCAGTTT

CDR3 length: 18
V gene: TRBV6-5
D gene: TRBD1
clone size: medium-sized
J gene: TRBJ1-6
CDR3 protein: CASSYSDRRSSYNSPLHF
CDR3 DNA: TGTGCCAGCAGTTACTCGGACAGGAGGAGCTCCTATAATTCACCCCTCCACTTT

CDR3 length: 13
V gene: TRBV30
D gene: .
clone size: .
J gene: TRBJ2-7
CDR3 protein: CAWSQGGWYEQYF
CDR3 DNA: TGTGCCTGGAGTCAAGGGGGATGGTACGAGCAGTACTTC

CDR3 length: 18
V gene: TRBV4-1
D gene: .
clone size: .
J gene: TRBJ2-2
CDR3 protein: CSSSRKTGDTVNTGEPFF
CDR3 DNA: TGCTCCAGCAGCCGAAAGACTGGGGACACCGTGAACACCGGGGAGCCGTTTTTT

CDR3 length: 13
V gene: TRBV27
D gene: .
clone size: few
J gene: TRBJ1-2
CDR3 protein: CASRIDRRYGYTF
CDR3 DNA: TGTGCCAGCAGAATAGACAGGCGCTATGGCTACACCTTC

CDR3 length: 16
V gene: TRBV19
D gene: .
clone size: many
J gene: TRBJ2-4
CDR3 protein: CASSIVGDGAKNIQYF
CDR3 DNA: TGTGCCAGTAGTATAGTGGGGGATGGGGCCAAAAACATTCAGTACTTC

CDR3 length: 16
V gene: TRBV3-1
D gene: .
clone size: .
J gene: TRBJ1-2
CDR3 protein: CACSQDLRGVGYGYTF
CDR3 DNA: TGTGCCTGCAGCCAAGATCTGAGGGGGGTGGGCTATGGCTACACCTTC

CDR3 length: 16
V gene: TRBV4-3
D gene: .
clone size: many
J gene: TRBJ2-7
CDR3 protein: CASSQDDVGATYEQYF
CDR3 DNA: TGCGCCAGCAGCCAAGATGATGTGGGGGCAACCTACGAGCAGTACTTC

CDR3 length: 13
V gene: TRBV29-1
D gene: .
clone size: few
J gene: TRBJ2-7
CDR3 protein: CSVGPGATYEQYF
CDR3 DNA: TGCAGCGTTGGTCCAGGGGCTACTTACGAGCAGTACTTC

CDR3 length: 14
V gene: TRBV20-1
D gene: .
clone size: .
J gene: TRBJ2-5
CDR3 protein: CSASSGTRQDTQYF
CDR3 DNA: TGCAGTGCTAGTAGCGGTACTCGCCAAGATACCCAGTACTTC

CDR3 length: 15
V gene: TRBV19
D gene: TRBD1
clone size: medium-sized
J gene: TRBJ2-7
CDR3 protein: CASSRRDRERYEQYF
CDR3 DNA: TGTGCCAGTAGTAGACGGGACAGGGAACGGTACGAGCAGTACTTC

CDR3 length: 12
V gene: TRBV12-3/TRBV12-4
D gene: .
clone size: .
J gene: TRBJ1-2
CDR3 protein: CASSSWSDGYTF
CDR3 DNA: TGTGCCAGCAGTTCATGGAGCGATGGCTACACCTTC

CDR3 length: 13
V gene: TRBV5-1
D gene: .
clone size: many
J gene: TRBJ1-1
CDR3 protein: CASSELFRAEAFF
CDR3 DNA: TGCGCCAGCAGCGAATTATTCCGGGCTGAAGCTTTCTTT

CDR3 length: 15
V gene: TRBV7-9
D gene: .
clone size: .
J gene: TRBJ2-5
CDR3 protein: CDSSYQMGLQETQYF
CDR3 DNA: TGTGACAGCAGCTACCAGATGGGACTCCAAGAGACACAGTACTTC

CDR3 length: 18
V gene: TRBV19
D gene: .
clone size: .
J gene: TRBJ1-1
CDR3 protein: CACSIEGVTMGLNTEAFF
CDR3 DNA: TGTGCCTGTAGTATCGAAGGGGTGACAATGGGCCTGAACACTGAAGCTTTCTTT

CDR3 length: 14
V gene: TRBV7-3
D gene: .
clone size: many
J gene: TRBJ1-6
CDR3 protein: CASSLTGRNSPLHF
CDR3 DNA: TGTGCCAGCAGCTTAACAGGGAGAAATTCACCCCTCCACTTT

CDR3 length: 13
V gene: TRBV19
D gene: .
clone size: many
J gene: TRBJ2-7
CDR3 protein: CASSISGDYEQYF
CDR3 DNA: TGTGCCAGTAGTATCTCTGGAGACTACGAGCAGTACTTC

CDR3 length: 15
V gene: TRBV19
D gene: .
clone size: .
J gene: TRBJ1-2
CDR3 protein: CASSIVQGGDYCYTF
CDR3 DNA: TGTGCCAGTAGTATAGTGCAGGGTGGGGACTATTGCTACACCTTC

CDR3 length: 14
V gene: TRBV10-3
D gene: .
clone size: many
J gene: TRBJ1-2
CDR3 protein: CATRWEAANYGYTF
CDR3 DNA: TGTGCCACCAGGTGGGAGGCGGCTAACTATGGCTACACCTTC

CDR3 length: 13
V gene: TRBV6-1
D gene: .
clone size: medium-sized
J gene: TRBJ1-1
CDR3 protein: CASRAQVSTEAFF
CDR3 DNA: TGTGCCAGCAGGGCCCAGGTTAGCACTGAAGCTTTCTTT

CDR3 length: 13
V gene: TRBV16
D gene: .
clone size: many
J gene: TRBJ1-1
CDR3 protein: CASSQSVDTEAFF
CDR3 DNA: TGTGCCAGCAGCCAATCGGTGGACACTGAAGCTTTCTTT

CDR3 length: 14
V gene: TRBV6-1
D gene: .
clone size: few
J gene: TRBJ2-3
CDR3 protein: CACAAFKNADTQYF
CDR3 DNA: TGTGCCTGTGCTGCGTTCAAAAACGCAGATACGCAGTATTTT